This T cell receptor beta chain was recorded in a study of molecular identifiers for immune sequencing clone quantification. In this sample, this clonotype turned up many times. Its target is unknown. A single record per CDR3 protein comes from TCRdb applying MiXCR to the PCR reads. The sample has around 65,000 distinct CDR3 sequences, under 20% seen once. Findings and caveats of the study: Highly expanded clone sizes could end up underestimated if a barcode were shared by identical TCR molecules. Clones above 20 RNA copies contained over 97% of effector molecules and under 1% of naive molecules.

The sequence came from a human donor in good health. Some libraries in this study had Jurkat cell RNA spiked in. Sequencing was performed on naive CD8+ T cells from blood, with Jurkat cell RNA spiked in. As for subset: FACS-sorted CD8+CD4-CCR7+CD45RA+ naive T cells.

In DNA form, the CDR3 reads TGTGCCAGCAGCCAAGATGGGAGGGGAAGCACAGATACGCAGTATTTT. It yields the protein CASSQDGRGSTDTQYF. This rearrangement joins TRBV3-1 to TRBJ2-3, with 7 bases identical to TRBD2. This CDR3 contains 16 residues. The trim removed 0 bases at V and 0 bases at J, leaving 3 bases unmatched. Per the germline V gene, CDR1 is LGHDT and CDR2 is YNNKEL (reference sequence).